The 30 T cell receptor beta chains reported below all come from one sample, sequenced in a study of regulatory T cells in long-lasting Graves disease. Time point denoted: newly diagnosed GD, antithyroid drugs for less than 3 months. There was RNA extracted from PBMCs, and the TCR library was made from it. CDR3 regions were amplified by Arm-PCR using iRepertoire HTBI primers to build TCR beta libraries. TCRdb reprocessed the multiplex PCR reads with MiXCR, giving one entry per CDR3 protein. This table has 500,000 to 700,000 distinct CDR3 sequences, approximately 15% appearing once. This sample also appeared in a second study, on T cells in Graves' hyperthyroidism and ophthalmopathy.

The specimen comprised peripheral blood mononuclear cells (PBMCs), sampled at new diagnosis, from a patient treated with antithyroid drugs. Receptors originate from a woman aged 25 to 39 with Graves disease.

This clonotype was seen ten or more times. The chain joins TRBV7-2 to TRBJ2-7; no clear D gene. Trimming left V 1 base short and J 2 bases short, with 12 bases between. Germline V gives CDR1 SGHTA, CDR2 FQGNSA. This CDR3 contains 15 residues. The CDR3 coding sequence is TGTGCCAGCAGCTTAGTTGACGGGCTTGCCTACGAGCAGTACTTC. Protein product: CASSLVDGLAYEQYF.

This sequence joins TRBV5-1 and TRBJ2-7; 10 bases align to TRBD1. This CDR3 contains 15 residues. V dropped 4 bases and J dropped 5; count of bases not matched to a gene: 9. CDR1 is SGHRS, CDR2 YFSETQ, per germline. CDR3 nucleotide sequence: TGCGCCAGCAGCCGTGGGACAGGGGCTTTCGACGAGCAGTACTTC. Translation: CASSRGTGAFDEQYF.

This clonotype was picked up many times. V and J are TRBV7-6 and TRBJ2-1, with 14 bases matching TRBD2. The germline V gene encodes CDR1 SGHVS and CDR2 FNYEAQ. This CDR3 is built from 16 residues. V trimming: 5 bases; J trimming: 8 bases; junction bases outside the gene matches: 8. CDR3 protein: CASSTTVGLAGDEQFF. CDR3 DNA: TGTGCCAGCAGCACCACGGTGGGACTAGCGGGAGATGAGCAGTTCTTC.

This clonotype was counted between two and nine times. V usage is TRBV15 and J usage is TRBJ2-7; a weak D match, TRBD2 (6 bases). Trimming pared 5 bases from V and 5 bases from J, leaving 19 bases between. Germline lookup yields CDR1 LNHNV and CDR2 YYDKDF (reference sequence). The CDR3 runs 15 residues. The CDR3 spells CATSQTRERGHEQYF. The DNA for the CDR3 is TGTGCCACCAGCCAAACCCGGGAGCGTGGCCACGAGCAGTACTTC. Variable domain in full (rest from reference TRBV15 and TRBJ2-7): DAMVIQNPRYQVTQFGKPVTLSCSQTLNHNVMYWYQQKSSQAPKLLFHYYDKDFNNEADTPDNFQSRRPNTSFCFLDIRSPGLGDTAMYLCATSQTRERGHEQYFGPGTRLTVT.

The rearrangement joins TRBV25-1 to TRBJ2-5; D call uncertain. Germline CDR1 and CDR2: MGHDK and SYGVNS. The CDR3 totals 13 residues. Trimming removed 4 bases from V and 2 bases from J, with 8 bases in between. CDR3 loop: CASSAVHQETQYF. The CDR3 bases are TGTGCCAGCAGTGCCGTACATCAAGAGACCCAGTACTTC.

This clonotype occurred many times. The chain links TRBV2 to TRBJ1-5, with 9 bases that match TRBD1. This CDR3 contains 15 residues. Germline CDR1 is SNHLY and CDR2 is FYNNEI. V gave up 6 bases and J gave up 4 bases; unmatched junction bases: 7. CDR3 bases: TGTGCCAGCAGACCACAGGGGGCGGGAAATCAGCCCCAGCATTTT. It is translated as CASRPQGAGNQPQHF.

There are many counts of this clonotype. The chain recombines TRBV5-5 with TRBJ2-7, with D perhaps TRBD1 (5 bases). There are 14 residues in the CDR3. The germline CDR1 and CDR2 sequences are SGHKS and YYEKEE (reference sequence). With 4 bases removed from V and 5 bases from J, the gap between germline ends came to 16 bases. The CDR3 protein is CASSLSGQFDEQYF. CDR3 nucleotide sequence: TGTGCCAGCAGCCTTTCCGGACAATTCGACGAGCAGTACTTC. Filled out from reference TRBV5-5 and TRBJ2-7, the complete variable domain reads DAGVTQSPTHLIKTRGQQVTLRCSPISGHKSVSWYQQVLGQGPQFIFQYYEKEERGRGNFPDRFSARQFPNYSSELNVNALLLGDSALYLCASSLSGQFDEQYFGPGTRLTVT.

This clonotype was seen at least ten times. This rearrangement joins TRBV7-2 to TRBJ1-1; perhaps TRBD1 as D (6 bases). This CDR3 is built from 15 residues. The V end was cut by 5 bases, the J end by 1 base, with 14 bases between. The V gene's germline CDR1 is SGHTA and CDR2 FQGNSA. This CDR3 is CASSGLTGRNTEAFF. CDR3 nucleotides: TGTGCCAGCAGCGGACTCACAGGGAGGAACACTGAAGCTTTCTTT.

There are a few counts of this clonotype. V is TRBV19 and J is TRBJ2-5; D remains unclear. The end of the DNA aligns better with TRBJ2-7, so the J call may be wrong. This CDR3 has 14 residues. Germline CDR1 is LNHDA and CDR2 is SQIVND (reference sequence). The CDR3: CASKRSAYQYEQYF. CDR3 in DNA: TGTGCCAGTAAACGCTCTGCTTATCAGTACGAGCAGTACTTC.

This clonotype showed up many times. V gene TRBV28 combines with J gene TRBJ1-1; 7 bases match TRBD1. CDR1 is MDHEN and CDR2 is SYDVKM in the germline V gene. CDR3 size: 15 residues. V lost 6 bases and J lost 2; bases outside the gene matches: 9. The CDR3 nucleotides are TGTGCCAGCAGAGGGACAGAGAAAGTAAACACTGAAGCTTTCTTT. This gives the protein CASRGTEKVNTEAFF.

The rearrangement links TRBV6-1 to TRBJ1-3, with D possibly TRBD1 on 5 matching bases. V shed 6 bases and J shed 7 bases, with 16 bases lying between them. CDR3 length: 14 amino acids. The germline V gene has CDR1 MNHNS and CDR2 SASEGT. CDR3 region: CASSYTGLGNTIYF. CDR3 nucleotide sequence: TGTGCCAGCAGCTACACAGGTTTGGGGAACACCATATATTTT.

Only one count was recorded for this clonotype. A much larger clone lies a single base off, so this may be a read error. The CDR3 DNA is TGTGCCAGCAGTTTGGGGCGGGAGATGGCCAAAAACACTCAGTACTTC. It translates to CASSLGREMAKNTQYF. The chain combines TRBV28 with TRBJ2-5; 7 nucleotides align to TRBD2. Germline assignment: CDR1 MDHEN and CDR2 SYDVKM. Germline trimming cut 3 bases from V and 11 bases from J; bases unmatched to any gene: 18. CDR3 length: 16 amino acids. Complete variable domain (other parts from reference TRBV28 and TRBJ2-5): DVKVTQSSRYLVKRTGEKVFLECVQDMDHENMFWYRQDPGLGLRLIYFSYDVKMKEKGDIPEGYSVSREKKERFSLILESASTNQTSMYLCASSLGREMAKNTQYFGPGTRLLVL.

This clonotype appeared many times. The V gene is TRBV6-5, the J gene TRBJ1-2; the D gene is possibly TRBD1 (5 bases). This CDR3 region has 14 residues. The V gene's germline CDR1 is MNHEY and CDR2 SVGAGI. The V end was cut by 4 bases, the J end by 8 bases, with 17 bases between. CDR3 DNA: TGTGCCAGCAGTTCGTTCGACGGGACCAACGGCTACACCTTC. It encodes CASSSFDGTNGYTF.

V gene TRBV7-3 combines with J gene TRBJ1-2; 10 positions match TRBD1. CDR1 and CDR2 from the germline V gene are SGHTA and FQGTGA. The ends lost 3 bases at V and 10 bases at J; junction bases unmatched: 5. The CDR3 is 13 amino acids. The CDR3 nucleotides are TGTGCCAGCAGCTTCGGACAGGGGGGGCCCTACACCTTC. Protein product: CASSFGQGGPYTF.

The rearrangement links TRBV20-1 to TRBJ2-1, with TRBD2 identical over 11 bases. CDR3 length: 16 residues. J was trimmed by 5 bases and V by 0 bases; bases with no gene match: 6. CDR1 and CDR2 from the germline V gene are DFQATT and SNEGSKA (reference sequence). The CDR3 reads CSAREMGTSGHNEQFF. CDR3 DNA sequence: TGCAGTGCTAGAGAGATGGGGACTAGCGGACACAATGAGCAGTTCTTC.

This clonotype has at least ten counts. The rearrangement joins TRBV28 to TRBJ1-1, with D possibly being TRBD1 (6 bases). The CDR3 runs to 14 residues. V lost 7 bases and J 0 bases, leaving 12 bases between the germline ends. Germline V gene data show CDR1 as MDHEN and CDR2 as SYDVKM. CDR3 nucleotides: TGTGCCAGCACCTACAGGGTAATGAACACTGAAGCTTTCTTT. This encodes CASTYRVMNTEAFF.

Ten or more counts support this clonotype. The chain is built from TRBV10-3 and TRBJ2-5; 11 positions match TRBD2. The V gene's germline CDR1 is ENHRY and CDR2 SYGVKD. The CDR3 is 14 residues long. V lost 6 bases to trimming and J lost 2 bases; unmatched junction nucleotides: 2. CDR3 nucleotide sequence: TGTGCCATCAGCACTAGCGGGAGTCAAGAGACCCAGTACTTC. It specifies CAISTSGSQETQYF.

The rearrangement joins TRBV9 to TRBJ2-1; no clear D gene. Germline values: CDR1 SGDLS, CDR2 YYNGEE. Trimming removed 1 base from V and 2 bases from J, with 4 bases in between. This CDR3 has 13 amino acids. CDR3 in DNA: TGTGCCAGCAGCGTACGGACCTACAATGAGCAGTTCTTC. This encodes CASSVRTYNEQFF. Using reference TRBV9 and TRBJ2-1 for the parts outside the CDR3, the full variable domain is DSGVTQTPKHLITATGQRVTLRCSPRSGDLSVYWYQQSLDQGLQFLIQYYNGEERAKGNILERFSAQQFPDLHSELNLSSLELGDSALYFCASSVRTYNEQFFGPGTRLTVL.

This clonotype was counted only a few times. The CDR3: CASSHEKNTEAFF. CDR3 nucleotides: TGTGCCAGCAGTCATGAGAAGAACACTGAAGCTTTCTTT. The chain carries TRBV3-1 and TRBJ1-1; no definite D call. The length of the CDR3 is 13 residues. V was cut by 6 bases and J by 1 base, with 9 bases left in between. Germline CDR1 is LGHDT and CDR2 is YNNKEL (reference sequence).

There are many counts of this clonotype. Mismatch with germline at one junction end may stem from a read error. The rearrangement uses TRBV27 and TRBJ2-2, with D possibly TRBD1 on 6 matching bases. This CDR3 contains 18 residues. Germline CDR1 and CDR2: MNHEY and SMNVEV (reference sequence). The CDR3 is CASSLSQGSWTNTGELFF. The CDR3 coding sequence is TGTGCCAGCAGCTTATCTCAGGGGTCATGGACGAACACCGGGGAGCTGTTTTTT.

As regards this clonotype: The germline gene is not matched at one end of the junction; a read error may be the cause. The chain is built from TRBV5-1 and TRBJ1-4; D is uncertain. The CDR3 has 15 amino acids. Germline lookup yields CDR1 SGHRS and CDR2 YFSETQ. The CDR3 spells CASNLEITRNEKLFF. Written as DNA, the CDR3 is TGCGCCAGCAACTTGGAGATAACAAGAAATGAAAAACTGTTTTTT.

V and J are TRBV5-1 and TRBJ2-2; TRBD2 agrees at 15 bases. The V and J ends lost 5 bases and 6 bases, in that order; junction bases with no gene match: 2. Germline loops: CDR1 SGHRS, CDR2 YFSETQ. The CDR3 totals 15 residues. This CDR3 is CASRGTSGRPGELFF. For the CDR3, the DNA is TGCGCCAGCAGAGGGACTAGCGGGAGGCCCGGGGAGCTGTTTTTT. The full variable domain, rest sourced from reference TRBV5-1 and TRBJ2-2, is KAGVTQTPRYLIKTRGQQVTLSCSPISGHRSVSWYQQTPGQGLQFLFEYFSETQRNKGNFPGRFSGRQFSNSRSEMNVSTLELGDSALYLCASRGTSGRPGELFFGEGSRLTVL.

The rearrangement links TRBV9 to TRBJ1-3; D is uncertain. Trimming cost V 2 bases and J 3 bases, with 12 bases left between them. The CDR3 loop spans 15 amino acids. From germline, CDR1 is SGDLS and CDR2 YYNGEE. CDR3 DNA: TGTGCCAGCAGCGTCACGGGGATGCGTGGAAACACCATATATTTT. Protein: CASSVTGMRGNTIYF.

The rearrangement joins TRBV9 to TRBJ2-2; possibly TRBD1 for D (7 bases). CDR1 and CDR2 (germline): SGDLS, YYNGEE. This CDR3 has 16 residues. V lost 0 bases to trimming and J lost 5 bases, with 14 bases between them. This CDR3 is CASSVEAGGKTGELFF. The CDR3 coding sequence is TGTGCCAGCAGCGTAGAGGCAGGGGGGAAGACCGGGGAGCTGTTTTTT.

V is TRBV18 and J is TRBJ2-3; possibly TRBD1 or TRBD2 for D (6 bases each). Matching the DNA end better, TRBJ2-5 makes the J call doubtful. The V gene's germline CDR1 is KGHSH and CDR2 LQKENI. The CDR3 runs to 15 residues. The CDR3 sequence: CASSPPAQGRQTQYF. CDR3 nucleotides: TGTGCCAGCTCACCCCCCGCCCAGGGGAGGCAGACCCAGTACTTC.

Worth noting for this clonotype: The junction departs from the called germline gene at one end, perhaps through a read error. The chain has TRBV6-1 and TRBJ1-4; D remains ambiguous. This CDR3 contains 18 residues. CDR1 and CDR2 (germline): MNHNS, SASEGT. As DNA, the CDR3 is TGTGCCGGCAGTGTCGTTTCCCCCTGGTCAGCAGCTAATGAAAAACTGTTTTTT. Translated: CAGSVVSPWSAANEKLFF.

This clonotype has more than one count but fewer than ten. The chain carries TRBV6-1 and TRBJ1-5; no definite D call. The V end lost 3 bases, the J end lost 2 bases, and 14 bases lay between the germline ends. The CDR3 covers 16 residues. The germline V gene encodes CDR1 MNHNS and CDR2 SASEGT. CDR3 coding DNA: TGTGCCAGCAGTGACGCGGGCGGTTGGGGCAATCAGCCCCAGCATTTT. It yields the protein CASSDAGGWGNQPQHF.

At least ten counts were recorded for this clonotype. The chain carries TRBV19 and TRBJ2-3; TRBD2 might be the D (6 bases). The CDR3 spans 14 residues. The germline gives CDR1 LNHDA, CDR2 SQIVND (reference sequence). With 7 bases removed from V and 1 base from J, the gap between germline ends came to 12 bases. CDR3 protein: CASKAWGGTDTQYF. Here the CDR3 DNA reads TGTGCCAGTAAGGCTTGGGGGGGCACAGATACGCAGTATTTT.

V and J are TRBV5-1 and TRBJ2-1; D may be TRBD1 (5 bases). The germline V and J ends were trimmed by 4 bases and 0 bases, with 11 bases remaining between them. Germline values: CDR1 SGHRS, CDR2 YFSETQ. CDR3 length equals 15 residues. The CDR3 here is CASSPGISSYNEQFF. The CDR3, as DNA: TGCGCCAGCAGCCCAGGGATCAGCTCCTACAATGAGCAGTTCTTC.

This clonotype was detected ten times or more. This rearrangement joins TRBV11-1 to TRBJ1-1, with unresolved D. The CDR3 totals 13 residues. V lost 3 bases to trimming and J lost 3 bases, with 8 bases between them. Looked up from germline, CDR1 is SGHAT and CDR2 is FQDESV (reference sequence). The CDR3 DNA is TGTGCCAGCAGCTTGGGCTTCGACACTGAAGCTTTCTTT. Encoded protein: CASSLGFDTEAFF.